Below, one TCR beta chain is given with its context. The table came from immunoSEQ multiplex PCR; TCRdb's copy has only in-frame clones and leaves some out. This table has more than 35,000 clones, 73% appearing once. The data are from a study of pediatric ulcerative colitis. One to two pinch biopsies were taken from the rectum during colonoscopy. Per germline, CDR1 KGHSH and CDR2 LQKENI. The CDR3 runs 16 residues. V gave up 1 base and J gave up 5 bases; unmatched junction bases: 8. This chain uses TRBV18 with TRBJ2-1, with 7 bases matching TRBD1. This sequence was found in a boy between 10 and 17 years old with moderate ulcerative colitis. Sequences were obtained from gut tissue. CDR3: CASSPREGQKNNEQFF. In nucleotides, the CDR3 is TGTGCCAGCTCACCACGCGAGGGACAGAAAAACAATGAGCAGTTCTTC.